This note documents a single TCR beta chain sequence. The DNA is left out, because the CDR3 cannot be placed on it with certainty; the CDR3 is given as TCRdb lists it. The sample is drawn from a study of blood T cell repertoires in COVID-19. CDR1 is LNHDA and CDR2 is SQIVND in the germline V gene (reference sequence). The CDR3 is 15 residues long, counting both termini. The repertoire was sequenced with immunoSEQ multiplex PCR; TCRdb's copy has only in-frame clones and lacks some. The sample includes approximately 310,000 clones, around 87% of them seen just once. The TCR originated in a woman aged 45-65 years who had recovered from COVID-19. The sequenced sample was peripheral blood. The chain is built from TRBV19 and TRBJ2-6; the table's D call TRBD1 went unverified against the DNA. The CDR3 region is CASSILASGANVLTF.